This T cell receptor (beta chain) was captured by sequencing in a study of shared clonotypes between healthy human individuals. TCRdb's copy holds only in-frame clones and misses some; the assay was immunoSEQ multiplex PCR. Among over a million clones listed, about four fifths were seen once. Trimming took off 2 bases at V and 8 bases at J, with 18 bases between the two ends. This CDR3 spans 15 amino acids. Germline V gene data show CDR1 as ENHRY and CDR2 as SYGVKD. The V and J genes are TRBV10-3 and TRBJ1-2; no firm D call. This TCR was recovered from a man younger than 35 in good health. Some clones in this sample may be carry-over from other donors' samples. The sample was memory CD4+ T cells from PBMCs. Subset specified: CD45RA-negative fraction. CDR3 bases: TGTGCCATCAGTGAGAAAAATAGGAGGAGTGGAGGCTACACCTTC. Translated: CAISEKNRRSGGYTF.